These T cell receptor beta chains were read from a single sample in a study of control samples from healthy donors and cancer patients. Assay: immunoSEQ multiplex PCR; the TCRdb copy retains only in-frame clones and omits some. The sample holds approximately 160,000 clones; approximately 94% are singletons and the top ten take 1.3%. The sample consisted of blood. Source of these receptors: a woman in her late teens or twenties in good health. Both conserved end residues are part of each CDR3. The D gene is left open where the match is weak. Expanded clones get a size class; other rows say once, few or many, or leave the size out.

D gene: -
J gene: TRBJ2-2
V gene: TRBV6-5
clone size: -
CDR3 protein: CASIGRTNTGELFF
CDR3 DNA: TGTGCCAGCATTGGCAGGACCAACACCGGGGAGCTGTTTTTT

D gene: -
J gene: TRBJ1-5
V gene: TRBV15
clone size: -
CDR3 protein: CATSTLADRYSNQPQHF
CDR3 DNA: TGTGCCACCAGCACCCTCGCGGACCGGTATAGCAATCAGCCCCAGCATTTT

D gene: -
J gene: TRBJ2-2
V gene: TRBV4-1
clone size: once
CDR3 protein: CASSRGGNPTGELFF
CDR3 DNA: TGCGCCAGCAGCCGAGGGGGGAACCCCACCGGGGAGCTGTTTTTT

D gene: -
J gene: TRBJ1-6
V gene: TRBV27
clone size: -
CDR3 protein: CASTPGRNNSPLHF
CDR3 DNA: TGTGCCAGCACCCCGGGACGGAATAATTCACCCCTCCACTTT

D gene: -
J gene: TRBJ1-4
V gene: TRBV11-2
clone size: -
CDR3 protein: CASSLKGRLANEKLFF
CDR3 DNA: TGTGCCAGCAGCTTAAAAGGAAGGCTGGCTAATGAAAAACTGTTTTTT

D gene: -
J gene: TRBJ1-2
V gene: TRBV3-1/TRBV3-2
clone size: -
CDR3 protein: CASSQSRFYTF
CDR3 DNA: TGTGCCAGCAGCCAGTCACGATTCTACACCTTC

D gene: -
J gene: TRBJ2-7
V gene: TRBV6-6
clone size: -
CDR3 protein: CASSYSRGPYEQYF
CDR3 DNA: TGTGCCAGCAGTTACTCGCGGGGCCCCTACGAGCAGTACTTC

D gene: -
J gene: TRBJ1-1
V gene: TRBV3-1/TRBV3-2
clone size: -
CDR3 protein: CASSQGGNTEAFF
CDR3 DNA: TGTGCCAGCAGCCAAGGGGGGAACACTGAAGCTTTCTTT

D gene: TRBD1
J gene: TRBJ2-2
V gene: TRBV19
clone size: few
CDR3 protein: CASSHRGAGELFF
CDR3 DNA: TGTGCCAGTAGTCACAGGGGAGCCGGGGAGCTGTTTTTT

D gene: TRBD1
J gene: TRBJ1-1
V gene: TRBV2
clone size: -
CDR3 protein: CASTGTGNTEAFF
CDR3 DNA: TGTGCCAGCACCGGGACAGGGAACACTGAAGCTTTCTTT

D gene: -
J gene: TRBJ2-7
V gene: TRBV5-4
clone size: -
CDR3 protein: CASSLPDSPYEQYF
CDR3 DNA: TGTGCCAGCAGCTTACCGGACAGTCCCTACGAGCAGTACTTC

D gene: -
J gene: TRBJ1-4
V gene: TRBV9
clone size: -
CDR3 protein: CASSVGGSTELFF
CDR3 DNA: TGTGCCAGCAGCGTGGGGGGGAGCACAGAACTGTTTTTT

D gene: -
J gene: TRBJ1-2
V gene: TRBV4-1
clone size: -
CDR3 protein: CASSQEFWRDGPNYGYTF
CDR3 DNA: TGCGCCAGCAGCCAAGAATTTTGGAGGGATGGCCCTAACTATGGCTACACCTTC

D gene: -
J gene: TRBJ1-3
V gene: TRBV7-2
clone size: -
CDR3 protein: CASSLSGASGNTIYF
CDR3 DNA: TGTGCCAGCAGCTTAAGTGGTGCCTCTGGAAACACCATATATTTT

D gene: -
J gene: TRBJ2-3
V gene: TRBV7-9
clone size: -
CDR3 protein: CASSLLGRDTQYF
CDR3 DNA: TGTGCCAGCAGCCTCTTGGGTAGGGATACGCAGTATTTT

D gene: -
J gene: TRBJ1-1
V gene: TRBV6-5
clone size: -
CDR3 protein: CASSESSFNTEAFF
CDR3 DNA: TGTGCCAGCAGCGAGTCCAGTTTTAACACTGAAGCTTTCTTT

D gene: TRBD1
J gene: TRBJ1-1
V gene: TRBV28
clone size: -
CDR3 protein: CASSPPTGANTEAFF
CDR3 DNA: TGTGCCAGCAGTCCTCCTACAGGGGCCAACACTGAAGCTTTCTTT

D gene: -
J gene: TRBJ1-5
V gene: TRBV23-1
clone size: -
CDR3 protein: CASFRLAASGQPQHF
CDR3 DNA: TGCGCCAGCTTTCGACTAGCGGCGTCGGGTCAGCCCCAGCATTTT

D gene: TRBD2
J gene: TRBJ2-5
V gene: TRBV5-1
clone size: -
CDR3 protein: CASSLAGLEGETQYF
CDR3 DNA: TGCGCCAGCAGCTTGGCGGGACTAGAGGGAGAGACCCAGTACTTC

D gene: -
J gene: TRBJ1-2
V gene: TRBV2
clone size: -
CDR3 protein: CATPLTGQNYGYTF
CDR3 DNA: TGTGCCACCCCCCTGACGGGACAAAACTATGGCTACACCTTC

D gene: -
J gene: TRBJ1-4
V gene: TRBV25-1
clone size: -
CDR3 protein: CASSLGQGYEKLFF
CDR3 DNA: TGTGCCAGCAGTTTAGGGCAGGGGTATGAAAAACTGTTTTTT

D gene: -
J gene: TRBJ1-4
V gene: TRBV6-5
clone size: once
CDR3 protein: CASGTINNEKLFF
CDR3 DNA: TGTGCCAGCGGGACAATCAATAATGAAAAACTGTTTTTT

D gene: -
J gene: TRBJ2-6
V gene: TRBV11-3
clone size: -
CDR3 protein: CASSPHSGANVLTF
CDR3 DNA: TGTGCCAGCAGCCCCCACTCTGGGGCCAACGTCCTGACTTTC

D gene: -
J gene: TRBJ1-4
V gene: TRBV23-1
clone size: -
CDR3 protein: CASSQSWDETNEKLFF
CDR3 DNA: TGCGCCAGCAGTCAATCGTGGGATGAAACTAATGAAAAACTGTTTTTT

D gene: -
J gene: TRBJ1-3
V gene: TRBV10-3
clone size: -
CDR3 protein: CAISESTVTSGNTIYF
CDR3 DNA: TGTGCCATCAGTGAGTCGACGGTAACCTCTGGAAACACCATATATTTT

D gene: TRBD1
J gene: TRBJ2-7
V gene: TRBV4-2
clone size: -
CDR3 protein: CASSQGTGGRDEQYF
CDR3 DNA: TGTGCCAGCAGCCAGGGGACAGGCGGTCGGGACGAGCAGTACTTC

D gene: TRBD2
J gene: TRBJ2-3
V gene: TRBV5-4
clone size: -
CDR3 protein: CAIRAGGNTDTQYF
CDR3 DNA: TGTGCCATACGAGCGGGGGGGAACACAGATACGCAGTATTTT

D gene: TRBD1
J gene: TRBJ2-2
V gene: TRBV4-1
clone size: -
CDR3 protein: CASSLRQGAYTGELFF
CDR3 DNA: TGCGCCAGCAGCCTCCGGCAGGGGGCTTACACCGGGGAGCTGTTTTTT

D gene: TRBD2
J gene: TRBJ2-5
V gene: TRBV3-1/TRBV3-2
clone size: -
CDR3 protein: CASSSRGGETQYF
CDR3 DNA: TGTGCCAGCAGCTCCCGGGGGGGGGAGACCCAGTACTTC

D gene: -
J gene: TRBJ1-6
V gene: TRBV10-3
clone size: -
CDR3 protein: CAISERQEIPNSPLHF
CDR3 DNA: TGTGCCATCAGTGAAAGACAGGAGATACCAAATTCACCCCTCCACTTT

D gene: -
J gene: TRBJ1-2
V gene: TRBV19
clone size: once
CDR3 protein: CASSILQAEYGYTF
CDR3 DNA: TGTGCCAGTAGTATACTGCAGGCCGAGTATGGCTACACCTTC

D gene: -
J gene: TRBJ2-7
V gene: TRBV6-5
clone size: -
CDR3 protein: CASSYSSLRGKGEQYF
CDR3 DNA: TGTGCCAGCAGTTACTCGAGCTTAAGGGGAAAGGGCGAGCAGTACTTC

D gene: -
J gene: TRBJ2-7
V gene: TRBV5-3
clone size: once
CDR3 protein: CARSPRDHPF
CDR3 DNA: TGTGCCAGAAGCCCCCGGGACCACCCCTTC